Reported below is one T cell receptor (beta chain). The antigen is unknown. The sample is drawn from a study of regulatory T cells in long-lasting Graves disease. The overall study: Graves' disease counted as persistent after over 5 years of antithyroid drugs with positive TSH receptor antibodies.

As to time point: persistent/refractory GD, antithyroid drugs over 5 years with positive TRAb. Generation of the TCR library employed RNA extracted from PBMCs. The CDR3 extends over 13 amino acids. Deletions cut 4 bases from V and 2 bases from J, with 12 bases between. CDR1 is SQVTM and CDR2 is ANQGSEA in the germline V gene. Libraries of TCR beta came from iRepertoire HTBI primers plus Arm-PCR of CDR3 regions. One entry per CDR3 protein, called by TCRdb with MiXCR from the multiplex PCR reads. The sample lists around 460,000 distinct CDR3 sequences; approximately 23% were seen once. Overall study findings and caveats: Patients with persistent disease showed a bias toward TRBV28, TRBJ1-2 and TRBJ2-5. Persistent patients had more shared public clonotypes (fewer than 3,000) than new patients (about 1,000).

This receptor was taken from a female donor with Graves disease. This sample comprised peripheral blood mononuclear cells (PBMCs), obtained when the disease was refractory, from a patient treated with antithyroid drugs. The chain links TRBV29-1 to TRBJ2-7; D might be TRBD2 (5 bases). This chain's CDR3 is CSVARAATYEQYF. For the CDR3, the DNA is TGCAGCGTTGCACGAGCGGCAACCTACGAGCAGTACTTC.